This T cell receptor (beta chain) is drawn from a study of cytomegalovirus exposure and HLA in healthy donors. Broader study findings: A later analysis, which compared TCR beta chains of equal frequency, found the HLA-associated ones more clonally expanded.

Vbeta (60) and Jbeta (13) primers were used in the PCR. Libraries were prepared by immunoSEQ multiplex PCR; TCRdb keeps only in-frame clonotypes and omits some of them. The sample carries fewer than 120,000 clones, more than 75% recorded once. The V and J ends lost 6 bases and 3 bases, in that order; junction bases with no gene match: 11. From germline, CDR1 is MDHEN and CDR2 SYDVKM. This CDR3 comprises 17 residues. This clone was counted a few times. Its antigen is not known. The sequenced sample consisted of PBMCs. The chain couples TRBV28 to TRBJ2-4, with 10 bases lining up with TRBD1. The TCR comes from a man aged 40-49 years in good health and CMV-seronegative. This CDR3 reads CASSRQGANEYKNIQYF. The CDR3 DNA reads TGTGCCAGCAGCCGACAGGGGGCCAACGAATACAAAAACATTCAGTACTTC.